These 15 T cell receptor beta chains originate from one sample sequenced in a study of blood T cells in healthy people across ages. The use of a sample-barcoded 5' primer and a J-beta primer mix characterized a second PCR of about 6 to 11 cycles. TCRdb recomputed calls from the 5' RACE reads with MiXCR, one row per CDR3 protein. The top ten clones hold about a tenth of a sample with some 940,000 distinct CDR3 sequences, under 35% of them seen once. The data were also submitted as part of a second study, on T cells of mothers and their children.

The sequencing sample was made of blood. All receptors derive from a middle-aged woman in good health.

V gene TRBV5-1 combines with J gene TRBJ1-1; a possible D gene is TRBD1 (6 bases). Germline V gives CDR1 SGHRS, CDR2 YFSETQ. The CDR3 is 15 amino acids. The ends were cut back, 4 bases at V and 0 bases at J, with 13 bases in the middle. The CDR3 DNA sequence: TGCGCCAGCAGCCTCTCGAGGACAGTGAACACTGAAGCTTTCTTT. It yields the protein CASSLSRTVNTEAFF.

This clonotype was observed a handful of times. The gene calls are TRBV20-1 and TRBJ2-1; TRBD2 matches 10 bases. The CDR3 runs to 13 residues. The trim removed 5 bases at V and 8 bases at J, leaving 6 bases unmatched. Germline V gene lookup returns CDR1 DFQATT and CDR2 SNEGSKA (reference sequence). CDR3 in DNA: TGCAGTGCTCGGAATCTAGCGGGGGATGAGCAGTTCTTC. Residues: CSARNLAGDEQFF.

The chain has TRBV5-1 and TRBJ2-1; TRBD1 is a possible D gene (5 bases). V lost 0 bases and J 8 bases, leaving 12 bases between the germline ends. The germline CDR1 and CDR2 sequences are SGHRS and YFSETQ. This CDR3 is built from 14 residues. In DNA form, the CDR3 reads TGCGCCAGCAGCTTGGCCGGGCAGGGCTATGAGCAGTTCTTC. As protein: CASSLAGQGYEQFF.

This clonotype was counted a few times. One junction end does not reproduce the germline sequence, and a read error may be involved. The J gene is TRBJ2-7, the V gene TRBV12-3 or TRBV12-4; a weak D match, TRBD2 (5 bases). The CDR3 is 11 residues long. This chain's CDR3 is CVSSPGYEQYF. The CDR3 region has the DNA TGTGTCAGCAGTCCGGGGTACGAGCAGTACTTC.

As DNA, the CDR3 is TGCGCCAGCAGCTTGGAGGAGGCAGGGATTTCACCCCTCCACTTT. The encoded protein is CASSLEEAGISPLHF. The chain combines TRBV5-1 with TRBJ1-6; D may be TRBD1 (5 bases). V lost 0 bases, J lost 9 bases, and 13 bases lay in between. CDR1 is SGHRS, CDR2 YFSETQ, per germline. The CDR3 runs to 15 residues.

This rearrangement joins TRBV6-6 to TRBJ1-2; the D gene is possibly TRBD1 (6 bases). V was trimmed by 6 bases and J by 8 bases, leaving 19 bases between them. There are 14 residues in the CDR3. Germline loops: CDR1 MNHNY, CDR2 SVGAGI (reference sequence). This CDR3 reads CASRPDRTGRGYTF. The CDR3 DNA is TGTGCCAGCAGACCCGACAGGACTGGCAGGGGCTACACCTTC.

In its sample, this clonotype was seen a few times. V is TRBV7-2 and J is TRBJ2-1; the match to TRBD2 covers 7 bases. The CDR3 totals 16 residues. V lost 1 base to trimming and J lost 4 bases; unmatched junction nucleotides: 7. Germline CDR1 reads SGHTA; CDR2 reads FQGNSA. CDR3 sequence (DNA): TGTGCCAGCAGCTTAGGCCTGGGCGGGGGTTACAATGAGCAGTTCTTC. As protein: CASSLGLGGGYNEQFF.

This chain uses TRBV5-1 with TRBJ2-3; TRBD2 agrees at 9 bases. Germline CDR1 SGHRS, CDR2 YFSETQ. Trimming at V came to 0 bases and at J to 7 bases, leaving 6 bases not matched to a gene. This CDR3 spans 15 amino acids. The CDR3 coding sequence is TGCGCCAGCAGCTTGGGACCTAGCGGGGATAATACGCAGTATTTT. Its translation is CASSLGPSGDNTQYF.

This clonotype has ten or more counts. The CDR3 loop is CARGGFNSPLHF. DNA for the CDR3: TGTGCCAGGGGAGGATTTAATTCACCCCTCCACTTT. The chain couples TRBV9 to TRBJ1-6; D gene unclear. This CDR3 has 12 amino acids. Trimming pared 8 bases from V and 6 bases from J, leaving 9 bases between. CDR1 and CDR2 from the germline V gene are SGDLS and YYNGEE.

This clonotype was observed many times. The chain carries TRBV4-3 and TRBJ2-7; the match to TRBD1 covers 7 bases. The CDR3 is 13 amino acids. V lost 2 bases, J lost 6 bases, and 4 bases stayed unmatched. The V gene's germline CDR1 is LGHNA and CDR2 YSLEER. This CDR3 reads CASSQRQGPEQYF. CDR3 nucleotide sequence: TGCGCCAGCAGCCAAAGACAGGGCCCCGAGCAGTACTTC.

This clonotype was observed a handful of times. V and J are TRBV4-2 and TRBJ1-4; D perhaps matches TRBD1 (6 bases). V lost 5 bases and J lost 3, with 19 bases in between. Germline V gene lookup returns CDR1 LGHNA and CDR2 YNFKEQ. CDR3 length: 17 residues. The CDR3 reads CASSVTGGVRANEKLFF. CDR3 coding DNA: TGTGCCAGCAGCGTCACGGGGGGCGTTCGTGCTAATGAAAAACTGTTTTTT.

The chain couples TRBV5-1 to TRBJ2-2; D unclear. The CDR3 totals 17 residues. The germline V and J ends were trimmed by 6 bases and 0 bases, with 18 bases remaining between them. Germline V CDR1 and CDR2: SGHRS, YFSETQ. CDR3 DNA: TGCGCCAGCAAGTACGGGTATGAAGGCGCGAACACCGGGGAGCTGTTTTTT. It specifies CASKYGYEGANTGELFF.

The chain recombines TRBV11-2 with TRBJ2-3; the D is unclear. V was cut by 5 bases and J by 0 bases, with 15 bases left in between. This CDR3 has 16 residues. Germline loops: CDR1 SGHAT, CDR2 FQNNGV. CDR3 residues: CASSRTRALSTDTQYF. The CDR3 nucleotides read TGTGCCAGCAGCCGTACACGAGCGCTTAGCACAGATACGCAGTATTTT.

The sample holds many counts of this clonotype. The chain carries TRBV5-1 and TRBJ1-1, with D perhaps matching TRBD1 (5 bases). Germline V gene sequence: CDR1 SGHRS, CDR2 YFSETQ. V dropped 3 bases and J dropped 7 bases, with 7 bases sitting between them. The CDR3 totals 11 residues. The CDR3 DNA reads TGCGCCAGCAGCTCCCAGGGTGAAGCTTTCTTT. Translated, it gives CASSSQGEAFF.

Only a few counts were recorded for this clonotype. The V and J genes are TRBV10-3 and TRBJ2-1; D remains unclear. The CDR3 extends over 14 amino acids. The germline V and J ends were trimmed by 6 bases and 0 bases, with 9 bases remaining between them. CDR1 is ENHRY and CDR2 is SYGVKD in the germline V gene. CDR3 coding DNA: TGTGCCATCAGGGACGTCGACTCCTACAATGAGCAGTTCTTC. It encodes CAIRDVDSYNEQFF.